What follows describes a single TCR beta chain. CDR1 is SGDLS and CDR2 is YYNGEE in the germline V gene. V lost 0 bases and J lost 4, with 17 bases in between. This CDR3 has 17 amino acids. This sample was included in a study of shared clonotypes between healthy human individuals. Subsets obtained from CD4+ cells comprised CD45RA+ naive and CD45RA-negative memory cells. As originally analysed: ImmunoSEQ only sent back junction sequences with no quality scores, so filtering was done differently. Clones were read by immunoSEQ multiplex PCR, and TCRdb kept only the in-frame ones, dropping some. From that table come the V and J calls and clone size; the DNA was used to work out D and trimming. The sample has 2 million to 2.5 million clones; approximately 96% are singletons.

The TCR was taken from a man between 18 and 29 years old in good health. The material sequenced was naive CD4+ T cells sorted from blood. This sample's subset: CD45RA+ positively selected. J is TRBJ1-3 and V is TRBV9; tentatively, D is TRBD1 (6 bases). The CDR3 DNA is TGTGCCAGCAGCGTAGCGATCGGGGGCTCCTTGGGAAACACCATATATTTT. It specifies CASSVAIGGSLGNTIYF.